A single sample is the source of the 5 T cell receptor beta chains below, sequenced in a study of T cells in women clearing cervical HPV infection. Sequencing was performed with immunoSEQ multiplex PCR; in TCRdb, only in-frame clones are kept and a portion is missing. This specimen shows tens of thousands of clones; the ten leading clones hold 7.6%. Sequenced sample: blood buffy coat. The receptors were gathered from a woman aged 18 to 75 with a cervical HPV16 infection that either progressed to CIN3+ or cleared (not recorded which).

For this clone: The read stops 3 residues short of the end of the CDR3; the missing end is completed from the germline J gene. The genes are TRBV18 and TRBJ1-6; D might be TRBD1 (5 bases). This CDR3 spans 15 amino acids. Germline values: CDR1 KGHSH, CDR2 LQKENI. V lost 3 bases and J lost 5, with 11 bases in between. CDR3 loop: CASSPTVGDNSPLHF. The DNA read from the CDR3 is TGTGCCAGCTCACCGACAGTTGGGGATAATTCACCC. The whole variable domain, remainder taken from reference TRBV18 and TRBJ1-6, is NAGVMQNPRHLVRRRGQEARLRCSPMKGHSHVYWYRQLPEEGLKFMVYLQKENIIDESGMPKERFSAEFPKEGPSILRIQQVVRGDSAAYFCASSPTVGDNSPLHFGNGTRLTVT.

Concerning this clone: The CDR3 extends 3 residues past the end of the read, so its final part is completed from the germline J gene. The V and J genes are TRBV29-1 and TRBJ1-2, with 7 bases fitting TRBD1. The CDR3 extends over 13 amino acids. Germline V gives CDR1 SQVTM, CDR2 ANQGSEA. The J segment lost 6 bases and the V segment lost 5 bases, leaving 9 bases of the junction unmatched. CDR3 DNA (partial): TGCAGCGTTTGGGGCAGTGACAGGGATGGC. It encodes CSVWGSDRDG. The whole CDR3 protein reads CSVWGSDRDGYTF.

In regard to this clone: The read stops 3 residues short of the end of the CDR3; the missing end is completed from the germline J gene. This rearrangement joins TRBV11-2 to TRBJ1-1; TRBD1 is a possible D gene (5 bases). Germline V gene lookup returns CDR1 SGHAT and CDR2 FQNNGV. Trimming took 5 bases from V and 6 from J, leaving 19 bases between them. The CDR3 consists of 15 residues. CDR3 loop: CASSPLRGKGAEAFF. CDR3 bases read: TGTGCCAGCAGCCCTCTCCGGGGGAAAGGAGCTGAA.

With respect to this clone: The DNA ends 3 residues before the CDR3 does, and the rest of the CDR3 is filled in from the germline J gene. The gene calls are TRBV7-2 and TRBJ2-3; D not resolved. The CDR3 is 14 residues long. The germline CDR1 and CDR2 sequences are SGHTA and FQGNSA. Trimming stripped 1 base from V and 0 bases from J, with 5 bases between. CDR3 sequence: CASSLEASTDTQYF. CDR3 DNA, as far as it was read: TGTGCCAGCAGCTTAGAGGCTAGCACAGATACG.

Turning to this clone: The CDR3 is cut off 3 residues early in the read; its end comes from the germline J gene. This chain links TRBV25-1 with TRBJ2-3, with D perhaps matching TRBD2 (6 bases). The V end lost 1 base, the J end lost 1 base, and 12 bases lay between the germline ends. The CDR3 contains 16 residues. Germline V CDR1 and CDR2: MGHDK, SYGVNS. The CDR3 bases that were read are TGTGCCAGCAGTGAATCCTCGAGACTAGGCACAGATACG. It codes for CASSESSRLGTDT. The whole CDR3 protein is CASSESSRLGTDTQYF.